One sample yielded the 22 T cell receptor beta chains listed below, sequenced in a study of cytomegalovirus exposure and HLA in healthy donors. With 60 Vbeta and 13 Jbeta primers, the PCR was carried out. Method: immunoSEQ multiplex PCR; TCRdb's copy keeps in-frame clones and lacks some. The repertoire holds over 150,000 clones, with about 77% as singletons. Sequencing was done on a sample of PBMCs. These receptors all stem from a woman younger than 45 in good health and CMV-seronegative.

The chain's CDR3 is CATSRGTHQPQHF. The DNA for the CDR3 is TGTGCCACCTCAAGGGGGACACATCAGCCCCAGCATTTT. This rearrangement joins TRBV19 to TRBJ1-5; maybe TRBD1 (6 bases). Germline loops: CDR1 LNHDA, CDR2 SQIVND (reference sequence). This CDR3 is 13 amino acids long. The V end lost 10 bases, the J end lost 5 bases, and 15 bases lay between the germline ends. The whole variable domain, filled in from reference TRBV19 and TRBJ1-5, reads DGGITQSPKYLFRKEGQNVTLSCEQNLNHDAMYWYRQDPGQGLRLIYYSQIVNDFQKGDIAEGYSVSREKKESFPLTVTSAQKNPTAFYLCATSRGTHQPQHFGDGTRLSIL.

The rearrangement uses TRBV9 and TRBJ2-1, with 10 positions matching TRBD2. CDR1 and CDR2 (germline): SGDLS, YYNGEE. This CDR3 is built from 16 residues. After removal of 4 bases from V and 4 bases from J, the junction contained 8 bases not matched to a gene. The CDR3 sequence is CASSLAGLAEYNEQFF. CDR3 DNA: TGTGCCAGCAGCCTAGCCGGACTAGCGGAATACAATGAGCAGTTCTTC. The variable domain in full, completed from reference TRBV9 and TRBJ2-1, reads DSGVTQTPKHLITATGQRVTLRCSPRSGDLSVYWYQQSLDQGLQFLIQYYNGEERAKGNILERFSAQQFPDLHSELNLSSLELGDSALYFCASSLAGLAEYNEQFFGPGTRLTVL.

The chain has TRBV11-2 and TRBJ1-2; weak D call: TRBD1 (6 bases). Germline CDR1 is SGHAT and CDR2 is FQNNGV. V shed 5 bases and J shed 5 bases, with 18 bases lying between them. CDR3 length: 15 amino acids. CDR3 protein: CASSDTAGAGYGYTF. DNA for the CDR3: TGTGCCAGCAGCGACACGGCGGGGGCGGGATATGGCTACACCTTC.

This clone has more than one count but fewer than ten. CDR3 in DNA: TGCAGCGTTGGGCGGAATCGAGCCGCAACTAATGAAAAACTGTTTTTT. Translated, it gives CSVGRNRAATNEKLFF. The chain uses TRBV29-1 and TRBJ1-4; D is unclear. The germline V and J ends were trimmed by 4 bases and 0 bases, with 15 bases remaining between them. Germline CDR1 is SQVTM and CDR2 is ANQGSEA. The length of the CDR3 is 16 residues.

On this clone: Lacking the conserved final phenylalanine or tryptophan, this CDR3 likely reflects a read error. The genes are TRBV2 and TRBJ2-3, with D possibly matching TRBD2 (5 bases). Germline CDR1 and CDR2: SNHLY and FYNNEI. V lost 6 bases to trimming and J lost 5 bases, with 12 bases between them. This CDR3 region has 13 residues. The CDR3 loop is CASSFGLLDTQYS. The CDR3 coding sequence is TGTGCCAGCAGCTTCGGACTCCTAGATACGCAGTATTCT.

This clone was picked up one time. V usage is TRBV30 and J usage is TRBJ2-1, with 7 bases that match TRBD1. Germline V gene data show CDR1 as GTSNPN and CDR2 as SVGIG (reference sequence). This CDR3 is 13 amino acids long. V was clipped by 0 bases and J by 10 bases; unmatched bases: 6. The CDR3 bases are TGTGCCTGGAGTGTACTAAGGGGGCTCGAGCAGTTCTTC. Its protein product is CAWSVLRGLEQFF.

J is TRBJ2-5 and V is TRBV6-6; 11 bases map to TRBD1. The V gene's germline CDR1 is MNHNY and CDR2 SVGAGI (reference sequence). Unmatched junction bases numbered 2, after V lost 1 base and J lost 4 bases. The CDR3 consists of 15 residues. The CDR3 coding sequence is TGTGCCAGCAGTTACTGGACAGGGGGCGTAGAGACCCAGTACTTC. Encoded protein: CASSYWTGGVETQYF.

This clone was detected only a few times. The V call is TRBV7-9, the J call TRBJ2-5; 7 positions agree with TRBD2. Germline V gives CDR1 SEHNR, CDR2 FQNEAQ (reference sequence). The CDR3 is 15 residues long. V gave up 10 bases and J gave up 2 bases; unmatched junction bases: 13. The CDR3 region is CATELLTSEQETQYF. CDR3 DNA: TGTGCCACCGAACTGCTCACTAGCGAACAAGAGACCCAGTACTTC.

The chain has TRBV28 and TRBJ2-5; 10 bases fit TRBD2. Germline values: CDR1 MDHEN, CDR2 SYDVKM. This CDR3 spans 15 amino acids. V lost 6 bases to trimming and J lost 2 bases; unmatched junction nucleotides: 6. The CDR3 sequence: CASSRGLAEQETQYF. In DNA, the CDR3 is TGTGCCAGCAGCCGAGGACTAGCGGAACAAGAGACCCAGTACTTC.

The CDR3 here is CAWSGSRGTSYNEQFF. CDR3 in DNA: TGTGCCTGGAGTGGTAGCAGGGGGACCTCCTACAATGAGCAGTTCTTC. The rearrangement links TRBV30 to TRBJ2-1; 7 bases align to TRBD1. Germline V lookup: CDR1 GTSNPN, CDR2 SVGIG (reference sequence). This CDR3 is built from 16 residues. After removal of 1 base from V and 0 bases from J, the junction contained 6 bases not matched to a gene.

This clone has just a few counts. The V and J genes are TRBV5-1 and TRBJ1-5; 12 bases line up with TRBD1. This CDR3 spans 15 amino acids. Looked up from germline, CDR1 is SGHRS and CDR2 is YFSETQ. V dropped 2 bases and J dropped 5; count of bases not matched to a gene: 2. The CDR3 coding sequence is TGCGCCAGCAGCTTCGGGACAGGGGGCCATCAGCCCCAGCATTTT. This translates into CASSFGTGGHQPQHF.

This clone was counted a few times. The chain recombines TRBV5-4 with TRBJ1-2; D remains ambiguous. This CDR3 is 14 amino acids long. Germline CDR1 and CDR2: SGHNT and YYREEE (reference sequence). Trimming stripped 0 bases from V and 0 bases from J, with 6 bases between. The CDR3 DNA is TGTGCCAGCAGCTTGGCTCTTACTAACTATGGCTACACCTTC. As protein: CASSLALTNYGYTF.

This clone has only a few counts. The chain has TRBV6-5 and TRBJ1-2, with 8 bases identical to TRBD1. The CDR3 is made up of 14 amino acids. V lost 7 bases to trimming and J lost 2 bases; unmatched junction nucleotides: 6. Germline CDR1 is MNHEY and CDR2 is SVGAGI. The chain's CDR3 is CASTRDRRNYGYTF. In DNA, the CDR3 is TGTGCCAGCACTAGGGACAGGAGAAACTATGGCTACACCTTC.

This clone showed up just a few times. The V and J genes are TRBV13 and TRBJ1-2, with 8 nucleotides matching TRBD1. Trimming took 5 bases from V and 6 from J; bases not matched to a gene: 8. This CDR3 has 14 amino acids. Germline V lookup: CDR1 PRHDT, CDR2 FYEKMQ (reference sequence). CDR3 protein: CASSIRGRLDGYTF. In DNA form, the CDR3 reads TGTGCCAGCAGCATCAGGGGGCGTTTGGATGGCTACACCTTC.

V gene TRBV5-6 combines with J gene TRBJ2-2; 10 bases match TRBD2. After removal of 2 bases from V and 6 bases from J, the junction contained 10 bases not matched to a gene. The CDR3 covers 17 residues. Germline assignment: CDR1 SGHDT and CDR2 YYEEEE. CDR3 DNA sequence: TGTGCCAGCAGCTTAGCCCTAGCGGGAGAGAGTGCCGGGGAGCTGTTTTTT. Its translation: CASSLALAGESAGELFF.

This clone was observed once. This chain uses TRBV30 with TRBJ1-5; tentative D call: TRBD1 (5 bases). V was cut by 0 bases and J by 0 bases, with 18 bases left in between. This CDR3 spans 18 amino acids. Germline V gives CDR1 GTSNPN, CDR2 SVGIG (reference sequence). This chain's CDR3 is CAWSVGQGIGYSNQPQHF. The CDR3 DNA reads as TGTGCCTGGAGTGTAGGGCAGGGAATAGGGTATAGCAATCAGCCCCAGCATTTT.

The chain couples TRBV4-1 to TRBJ1-1, with 10 bases matching TRBD1. Germline V lookup: CDR1 MGHRA, CDR2 YSYEKL. The CDR3 consists of 15 residues. V lost 5 bases to trimming and J lost 6 bases; unmatched junction nucleotides: 9. In DNA form, the CDR3 reads TGCGCCAGCAGCGTGCGACAGGGGGCGCATTCTGAAGCTTTCTTT. Protein sequence: CASSVRQGAHSEAFF.

The chain uses TRBV5-1 and TRBJ2-7, with D tentatively TRBD1 (6 bases). V was cut by 4 bases and J by 6 bases, with 23 bases left in between. This CDR3 comprises 16 residues. Germline CDR1 SGHRS, CDR2 YFSETQ. The CDR3: CASSLPRDTSPCEQYF. CDR3 DNA sequence: TGCGCCAGCAGCCTTCCCCGGGACACCTCCCCATGCGAGCAGTACTTC.

The rearrangement uses TRBV5-8 and TRBJ1-3, with D possibly being TRBD1 (5 bases). The CDR3 contains 16 residues. Germline V CDR1 and CDR2: SGHTS, YDEGEE. Trimming left V 0 bases short and J 2 bases short, with 12 bases between. The chain's CDR3 is CASSLGRYRPGNTIYF. CDR3 nucleotide sequence: TGTGCCAGCAGCTTGGGACGCTACAGGCCTGGAAACACCATATATTTT.

The genes are TRBV5-4 and TRBJ2-1; 9 nucleotides line up with TRBD2. Germline V gives CDR1 SGHNT, CDR2 YYREEE (reference sequence). The ends lost 4 bases at V and 1 base at J; junction bases unmatched: 6. The CDR3 sequence is 16 residues long. Here the CDR3 DNA reads TGTGCCAGCAGCCGACTAGCGGTCAGTTCCTACAATGAGCAGTTCTTC. Translation: CASSRLAVSSYNEQFF.

This chain uses TRBV6-1 with TRBJ1-5, with D unclear. The CDR3 has 14 amino acids. The V end lost 2 bases, the J end lost 0 bases, and 5 bases lay between the germline ends. Germline assignment: CDR1 MNHNS and CDR2 SASEGT. Here the CDR3 reads CASSENYSNQPQHF. In DNA form, the CDR3 reads TGTGCCAGCAGTGAAAATTATAGCAATCAGCCCCAGCATTTT.

This rearrangement joins TRBV6-5 to TRBJ1-3; D ambiguous. The ends were cut back, 6 bases at V and 4 bases at J, with 16 bases in the middle. This CDR3 spans 15 amino acids. CDR1 and CDR2 from the germline V gene are MNHEY and SVGAGI. The CDR3 coding sequence is TGTGCCAGCAGACCAGAGGGTACAAACGGAAACACCATATATTTT. Translating gives CASRPEGTNGNTIYF.